The 18 T cell receptor beta chains given below trace back to one sample, sequenced in a study of regulatory T cells in long-lasting Graves disease. Arm-PCR with iRepertoire HTBI primers amplified the CDR3 regions for these TCR beta libraries. Each CDR3 protein gets one entry after TCRdb re-called the multiplex PCR reads with MiXCR. The table records approximately 400,000 distinct CDR3 sequences, 15% of them present only once. The sample's time point: newly diagnosed GD, antithyroid drugs for less than 3 months. The authors made the TCR library using RNA they extracted from PBMCs. This sample also belongs to another study, concerning T cells in Graves' hyperthyroidism and ophthalmopathy.

This sample comprised peripheral blood mononuclear cells (PBMCs), obtained at new diagnosis, from a patient treated with antithyroid drugs. The receptors shown here come from a woman in her twenties or thirties with Graves disease.

This clonotype has only one observation. V gene TRBV24-1 combines with J gene TRBJ2-1; 7 positions agree with TRBD2. The trim removed 0 bases at V and 5 bases at J, leaving 3 bases unmatched. This CDR3 spans 15 amino acids. Germline CDR1 reads KGHDR; CDR2 reads SFDVKD. CDR3 coding DNA: TGTGCCACCAGTGATTTGGCGGGAGCCCACAATGAGCAGTTCTTC. Amino acid sequence: CATSDLAGAHNEQFF.

This clonotype was observed a few times. The V and J genes are TRBV25-1 and TRBJ2-7, with TRBD1 matching 10 bases. Per the germline V gene, CDR1 is MGHDK and CDR2 is SYGVNS. The CDR3 contains 15 residues. The junction had 13 bases not matched to a gene; V was cut back by 9 bases and J by 5 bases. The CDR3 DNA reads TGTGCCAGTTCTACAGGGACAGGGGTTTCGCACGAGCAGTACTTC. Amino acids: CASSTGTGVSHEQYF.

The CDR3 sequence: CASSDDSLSSYNEQFF. The CDR3 DNA sequence: TGTGCCAGCAGCGATGACTCCCTTAGCTCCTACAATGAGCAGTTCTTC. The chain employs TRBV7-3 and TRBJ2-1, with D hard to call. The CDR3 extends over 16 amino acids. V shed 5 bases and J shed 0 bases, with 14 bases lying between them. Germline V gives CDR1 SGHTA, CDR2 FQGTGA.

This clonotype was recorded many times. The rearrangement links TRBV30 to TRBJ1-4; tentative D call: TRBD1 (5 bases). Trimming took 5 bases from V and 3 from J, leaving 19 bases between them. The germline gives CDR1 GTSNPN, CDR2 SVGIG (reference sequence). This CDR3 comprises 16 residues. Here the CDR3 DNA reads TGTGCCTGGCGATTCCCCCCGGGGGGACCTAATGAAAAACTGTTTTTT. This encodes CAWRFPPGGPNEKLFF.

V is TRBV28 and J is TRBJ2-5; possibly TRBD1 for D (6 bases). CDR3 length: 14 residues. V was trimmed by 5 bases and J by 5 bases, leaving 15 bases between them. Looked up from germline, CDR1 is MDHEN and CDR2 is SYDVKM. CDR3: CASSIGQTPETQYF. The CDR3 DNA sequence: TGTGCCAGCAGTATCGGACAGACCCCGGAGACCCAGTACTTC.

This chain links TRBV10-3 with TRBJ2-1; TRBD2 aligns across 7 bases. CDR1 is ENHRY and CDR2 is SYGVKD in the germline V gene. This CDR3 is built from 16 residues. Trimming cost V 7 bases and J 0 bases; bases outside gene matches: 9. CDR3 residues: CAIKVGGGGSYNEQFF. DNA for the CDR3: TGTGCCATCAAGGTTGGAGGCGGGGGCTCCTACAATGAGCAGTTCTTC.

This clonotype was detected many times. The rearrangement joins TRBV28 to TRBJ2-5; the match to TRBD1 covers 9 bases. V was clipped by 6 bases and J by 2 bases; unmatched bases: 13. Germline lookup yields CDR1 MDHEN and CDR2 SYDVKM. This CDR3 comprises 17 residues. The CDR3 DNA reads TGTGCCAGCAGCCAAAATCCGGACAGGGGATTGCAAGAGACCCAGTACTTC. Protein product: CASSQNPDRGLQETQYF.

This clonotype was seen many times. The V and J genes are TRBV18 and TRBJ2-1, with a tentative D call TRBD2 (5 bases). Looked up from germline, CDR1 is KGHSH and CDR2 is LQKENI. CDR3 length: 16 residues. The V end lost 0 bases, the J end lost 5 bases, and 14 bases lay between the germline ends. The chain's CDR3 is CASSPPGLAGNNEQFF. The DNA of the CDR3 is TGTGCCAGCTCACCACCGGGCCTAGCCGGAAACAATGAGCAGTTCTTC. Supplemented by reference TRBV18 and TRBJ2-1, the full variable domain reads NAGVMQNPRHLVRRRGQEARLRCSPMKGHSHVYWYRQLPEEGLKFMVYLQKENIIDESGMPKERFSAEFPKEGPSILRIQQVVRGDSAAYFCASSPPGLAGNNEQFFGPGTRLTVL.

A note on this clonotype: Given a far larger clone just one base away, this is likely a sequencing read error. This chain uses TRBV5-4 with TRBJ2-5; D gene unclear. V was trimmed by 0 bases and J by 3 bases, leaving 3 bases between them. Germline CDR1 reads SGHNT; CDR2 reads YYREEE (reference sequence). The CDR3 consists of 12 residues. The CDR3 DNA follows: TGTGCCAGCAGCTTGGACGAAGAGACCCAGTACTTC. This translates into CASSLDEETQYF.

This clonotype appeared many times. The chain joins TRBV20-1 to TRBJ1-2, with 8 bases lining up with TRBD1. The germline V gene encodes CDR1 DFQATT and CDR2 SNEGSKA (reference sequence). Germline trimming cut 7 bases from V and 9 bases from J; bases unmatched to any gene: 13. This CDR3 is built from 13 residues. The CDR3 reads CSVRSGGEKSYTF. CDR3 DNA sequence: TGCAGTGTTCGCTCAGGGGGCGAAAAAAGCTACACCTTC.

This clonotype was detected ten times or more. J is TRBJ2-1 and V is TRBV3-1, with 9 bases that match TRBD2. Looked up from germline, CDR1 is LGHDT and CDR2 is YNNKEL (reference sequence). The CDR3 loop spans 15 amino acids. The V gene end was trimmed by 1 base and the J gene end by 6 bases; junction bases not matched to a gene: 4. CDR3: CASSQVGGRGNEQFF. DNA of the CDR3: TGTGCCAGCAGCCAAGTCGGCGGGAGGGGCAATGAGCAGTTCTTC.

V and J are TRBV19 and TRBJ2-2, with 12 bases aligning to TRBD2. After removal of 4 bases from V and 7 bases from J, the junction contained 10 bases not matched to a gene. The CDR3 has 17 amino acids. Germline V CDR1 and CDR2: LNHDA, SQIVND (reference sequence). CDR3 loop: CASSTPLAGGSHGELFF. The CDR3 DNA reads as TGTGCCAGTAGTACCCCCCTAGCGGGAGGGTCCCACGGGGAGCTGTTTTTT.

This clonotype was recorded only once. This rearrangement joins TRBV28 to TRBJ1-6, with 9 bases matching TRBD1. Germline V gene data show CDR1 as MDHEN and CDR2 as SYDVKM. CDR3 length equals 16 residues. The trim removed 5 bases at V and 9 bases at J, leaving 11 bases unmatched. DNA for the CDR3: TGTGCCAGCAGTGCCCCCGGGACAGGGAGTTCTTCACCCCTCCACTTT. As protein: CASSAPGTGSSSPLHF.

The genes are TRBV6-1 and TRBJ2-1; 7 bases are shared with TRBD1. With V trimmed by 0 bases and J by 4 bases, 6 bases remained unmatched. The CDR3 sequence is 16 residues long. Germline V gene lookup returns CDR1 MNHNS and CDR2 SASEGT. Written as DNA, the CDR3 is TGTGCCAGCAGTGAAGCGGGCAGGGGGTCTTACAATGAGCAGTTCTTC. Translating it yields CASSEAGRGSYNEQFF.

This clonotype was seen only a few times. J is TRBJ2-7 and V is TRBV29-1; TRBD2 might be the D (5 bases). CDR3 length: 13 amino acids. Per the germline V gene, CDR1 is SQVTM and CDR2 is ANQGSEA. Trimming left V 1 base short and J 7 bases short, with 14 bases between. The CDR3 nucleotides read TGCAGCGTTGAAGCAGAGAGGGCCGGTGAGCAGTACTTC. It specifies CSVEAERAGEQYF.

In this sample, this clonotype turned up many times. The chain couples TRBV6-1 to TRBJ2-2, with unresolved D. The CDR3 runs to 15 residues. V was shortened by 8 bases and J by 0 bases, with 13 bases between the two germline ends. CDR1 is MNHNS and CDR2 is SASEGT in the germline V gene. The CDR3 bases are TGTGCCAGCGGACGCCATACCACGAACACCGGGGAGCTGTTTTTT. It translates to CASGRHTTNTGELFF.

This clonotype was counted only a few times. The rearrangement uses TRBV6-1 and TRBJ2-7; 12 positions agree with TRBD2. V shed 5 bases, J shed 5 bases, and the junction held 10 bases outside the gene matches. Germline V gives CDR1 MNHNS, CDR2 SASEGT. The CDR3 has 16 residues. In DNA form, the CDR3 reads TGTGCCAGCAGTCCAAAGACTAGCGGGAGTATCAACGAGCAGTACTTC. This codes for CASSPKTSGSINEQYF.

This clonotype was detected ten times or more. V and J are TRBV14 and TRBJ1-1; no firm D call. V was pared by 4 bases and J by 4 bases, with 13 bases between. CDR3 length equals 14 residues. CDR1 and CDR2 (germline): SGHDN, FVKESK. The CDR3 sequence is CASSRNVGRTEAFF. DNA for the CDR3: TGTGCCAGCAGCCGAAACGTAGGGCGCACTGAAGCTTTCTTT. Full variable domain (missing parts from reference TRBV14 and TRBJ1-1): EAGVTQFPSHSVIEKGQTVTLRCDPISGHDNLYWYRRVMGKEIKFLLHFVKESKQDESGMPNNRFLAERTGGTYSTLKVQPAELEDSGVYFCASSRNVGRTEAFFGQGTRLTVV.